A single sample is the source of the 4 T cell receptor beta chains below, sequenced in a study of Tregs in tolerant kidney transplant recipients. Data came from immunoSEQ multiplex PCR; TCRdb stores just in-frame clones and leaves some out. The table lists more than 70,000 clones, 75% to 95% of them singletons. Mixed chimerism was transient after nonmyeloablative marrow transplants from related graft donors. The sequences come from CD4+ T cells from blood (PBMCs), collected 24 months after the transplant. These receptors were obtained from a human patient who received a combined kidney and bone marrow transplant. Some T cells may have come from the graft donor.

The chain combines TRBV7-2 with TRBJ2-7; perhaps TRBD1 as D (5 bases). CDR3 length: 16 residues. V lost 1 base and J 0 bases, leaving 13 bases between the germline ends. Germline CDR1 reads SGHTA; CDR2 reads FQGNSA. The CDR3 nucleotides are TGTGCCAGCAGCTTAGTCAACAGGTTGAACTCCTACGAGCAGTACTTC. Translating it yields CASSLVNRLNSYEQYF.

This clone occurred once. The chain employs TRBV27 and TRBJ1-6; possibly TRBD1 for D (5 bases). Germline CDR1 MNHEY, CDR2 SMNVEV (reference sequence). The CDR3 has 16 amino acids. Trimming pared 4 bases from V and 3 bases from J, leaving 13 bases between. CDR3 sequence: CASSSPGGVYNSPLHF. In nucleotides, the CDR3 is TGTGCCAGCAGTTCCCCGGGAGGGGTCTATAATTCACCCCTCCACTTT.

The chain has TRBV19 and TRBJ2-7; 8 nucleotides agree with TRBD1. J was trimmed by 4 bases and V by 3 bases; bases with no gene match: 2. The CDR3 sequence is 13 residues long. CDR1 LNHDA and CDR2 SQIVND come from the germline V gene (reference sequence). CDR3 in DNA: TGTGCCAGTAGTATGGACAGGGATTACGAGCAGTACTTC. This encodes CASSMDRDYEQYF.

The chain couples TRBV13 to TRBJ1-3; D perhaps matches TRBD1 (6 bases). V was clipped by 1 base and J by 4 bases, with 8 bases between them. Germline CDR1 and CDR2: PRHDT and FYEKMQ (reference sequence). The CDR3 is made up of 14 amino acids. The CDR3 DNA reads as TGTGCCAGCAGCTTAGCTACAGGGGGAAACACCATATATTTT. Protein product: CASSLATGGNTIYF.